This TCR beta chain was sequenced for a study of identical twins. The CDR3 covers 13 residues. Trimming removed 5 bases at V and 5 bases at J, with 13 bases between. Germline V lookup: CDR1 SGHTA, CDR2 FQGTGA. Each CDR3 protein is one row after TCRdb ran MiXCR on the 5' RACE reads. The repertoire has about 520,000 distinct CDR3 sequences, 20% to 25% of them found once; the top ten carry about 0.93%. This sample also appeared in a second study, on T cells expressing NK-cell markers. That work states: Of eight sequenced donors, seven were HCMV-seropositive and one HCMV-seronegative. In several experiments, sorting was restricted to alpha-beta TCR T cells by an anti-gamma-delta TCR antibody.

Sequences were obtained from CD4+ T cells sorted from blood. The sequence derives from a woman younger than 30 in good health. This chain links TRBV7-3 with TRBJ2-7; weak D call: TRBD1 (5 bases). CDR3 protein: CASSRGRGDEQYF. The DNA of the CDR3 is TGTGCCAGCAGCCGAGGAAGGGGCGACGAGCAGTACTTC.